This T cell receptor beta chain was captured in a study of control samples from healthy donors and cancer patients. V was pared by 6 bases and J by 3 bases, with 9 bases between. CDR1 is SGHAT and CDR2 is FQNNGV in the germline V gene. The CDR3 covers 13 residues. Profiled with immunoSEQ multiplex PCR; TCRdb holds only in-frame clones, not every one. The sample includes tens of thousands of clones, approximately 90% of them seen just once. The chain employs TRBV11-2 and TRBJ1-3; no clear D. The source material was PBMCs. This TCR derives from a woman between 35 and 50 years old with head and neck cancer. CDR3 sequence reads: CASRALLGNTIYF. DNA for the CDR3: TGTGCCAGCAGAGCACTACTTGGAAACACCATATATTTT.